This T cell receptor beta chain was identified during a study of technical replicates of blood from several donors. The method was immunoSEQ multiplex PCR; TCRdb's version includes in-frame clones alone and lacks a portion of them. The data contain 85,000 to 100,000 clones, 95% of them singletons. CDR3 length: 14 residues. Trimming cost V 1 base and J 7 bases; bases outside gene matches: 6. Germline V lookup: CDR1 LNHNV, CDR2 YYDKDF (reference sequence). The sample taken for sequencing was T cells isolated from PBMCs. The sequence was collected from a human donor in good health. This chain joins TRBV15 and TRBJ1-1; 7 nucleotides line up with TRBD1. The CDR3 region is CATSRGTGANEAFF. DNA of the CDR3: TGTGCCACCAGCAGAGGAACAGGGGCGAATGAAGCTTTCTTT. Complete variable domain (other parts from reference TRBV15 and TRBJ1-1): DAMVIQNPRYQVTQFGKPVTLSCSQTLNHNVMYWYQQKSSQAPKLLFHYYDKDFNNEADTPDNFQSRRPNTSFCFLDIRSPGLGDTAMYLCATSRGTGANEAFFGQGTRLTVV.